This T cell receptor (beta chain) was recovered during a study of persistence of HIV-infected CD4 T cells. Study observations and caveats: Compared with CD3/CD28-stimulated cells, CMV- and Gag-responding cells showed lower TCRbeta richness. Antigen-responding cells were enriched for degenerate expanded CDR3beta sequences.

The libraries were made with immunoSEQ version 4 in survey mode. Clones were read by immunoSEQ multiplex PCR, and TCRdb kept only the in-frame ones, dropping some. The table lists tens of thousands of clones, about 80% of them singletons, with around 14% in the top ten. Overlapping HIV-1 Gag 15-mer peptides at 0.95 to 1 ug per peptide per mL were used. CD40L/CD69 double-negative CD45RO-high memory CD4+ T cells were collected. Adults with HIV-1 started suppressive ART while chronically infected. Anti-CD28/CD49d costimulation, CD40-blocking antibody and enfuvirtide were given to CD8-depleted PBMCs for about 17 hours. Trimming stripped 2 bases from V and 6 bases from J, with 7 bases between. CDR1 SGDLS and CDR2 YYNGEE come from the germline V gene. The CDR3 contains 12 residues. Turning to this clone: What it recognizes is unknown.

Sequenced here: CD4+ T cells sorted from PBMCs after approximately 19-hour stimulation, sampled from a patient who received antiretroviral therapy. V usage is TRBV9 and J usage is TRBJ2-3; D is possibly TRBD2 (5 bases). The clonotype originates from an adult man with HIV who was CMV-seropositive. CDR3 protein: CASSVTGDTQYF. DNA of the CDR3: TGTGCCAGCAGCGTGACGGGGGATACGCAGTATTTT.